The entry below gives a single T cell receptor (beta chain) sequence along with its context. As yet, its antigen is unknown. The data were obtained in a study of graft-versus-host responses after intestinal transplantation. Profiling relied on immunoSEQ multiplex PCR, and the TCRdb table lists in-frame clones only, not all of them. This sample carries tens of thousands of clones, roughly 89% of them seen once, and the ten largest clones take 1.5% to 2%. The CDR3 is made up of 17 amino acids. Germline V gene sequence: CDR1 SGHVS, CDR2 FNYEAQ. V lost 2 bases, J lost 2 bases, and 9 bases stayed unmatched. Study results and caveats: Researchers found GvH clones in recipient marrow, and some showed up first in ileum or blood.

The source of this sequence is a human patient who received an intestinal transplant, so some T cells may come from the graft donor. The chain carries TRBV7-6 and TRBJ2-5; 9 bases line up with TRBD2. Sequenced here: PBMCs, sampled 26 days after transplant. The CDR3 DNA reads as TGTGCCAGCAGCTTATCCCCCGGGCTAGCGGGACAAGAGACCCAGTACTTC. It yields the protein CASSLSPGLAGQETQYF.